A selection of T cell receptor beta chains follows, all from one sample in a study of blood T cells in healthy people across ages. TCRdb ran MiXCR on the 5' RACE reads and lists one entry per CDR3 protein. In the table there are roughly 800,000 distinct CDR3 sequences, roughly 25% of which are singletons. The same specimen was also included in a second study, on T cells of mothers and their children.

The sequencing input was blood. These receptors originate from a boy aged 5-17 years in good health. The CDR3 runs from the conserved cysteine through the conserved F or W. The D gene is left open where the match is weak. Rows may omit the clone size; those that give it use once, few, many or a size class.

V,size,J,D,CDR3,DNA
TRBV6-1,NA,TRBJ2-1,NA,CASREGNEQFF,TGTGCCAGCAGGGAAGGCAATGAGCAGTTCTTC
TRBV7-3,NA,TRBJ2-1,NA,CASSLQGSGIYNEQFF,TGTGCCAGCAGCTTACAGGGGAGTGGTATCTACAATGAGCAGTTCTTC
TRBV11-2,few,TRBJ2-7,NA,CASSSGAGYEQYF,TGTGCCAGCAGCTCAGGGGCCGGCTACGAGCAGTACTTC
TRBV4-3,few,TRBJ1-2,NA,CASSRGPPLYGYTF,TGCGCCAGCAGCCGGGGGCCCCCTCTATATGGCTACACCTTC
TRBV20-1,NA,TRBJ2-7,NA,CSARDPRGRTYEQYF,TGCAGTGCTAGAGATCCGCGGGGGCGAACCTACGAGCAGTACTTC
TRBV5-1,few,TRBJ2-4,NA,CASSLTETDIQYF,TGCGCCAGCAGCTTGACAGAGACCGACATTCAGTACTTC
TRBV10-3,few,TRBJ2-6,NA,CAISEGSGFAGANVLTF,TGTGCCATCAGTGAGGGCAGCGGGTTCGCTGGGGCCAACGTCCTGACTTTC
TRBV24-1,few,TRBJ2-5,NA,CATSDFLGSGTAGETQYF,TGTGCCACCAGTGATTTTCTAGGCTCCGGGACAGCGGGGGAGACCCAGTACTTC
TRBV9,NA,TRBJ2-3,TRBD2,CASSALLAGGPPDTQYF,TGTGCCAGCAGCGCGCTACTAGCGGGAGGGCCCCCAGATACGCAGTATTTT
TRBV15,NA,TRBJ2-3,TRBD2,CATSTSIGGGPADTQYF,TGTGCCACCAGCACTTCTATCGGGGGAGGGCCGGCAGATACGCAGTATTTT
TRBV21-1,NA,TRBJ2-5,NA,CASSNRRQGVDQETQYF,TGTGCCAGCAGCAACAGAAGACAGGGGGTAGACCAAGAGACCCAGTACTTC
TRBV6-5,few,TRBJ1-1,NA,CASSFTGTPGTEAFF,TGTGCCAGCAGTTTTACCGGGACACCGGGCACTGAAGCTTTCTTT
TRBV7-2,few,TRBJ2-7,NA,CASSSTVGDPYGQYF,TGTGCCAGCAGCTCCACGGTGGGGGATCCCTACGGGCAGTACTTC
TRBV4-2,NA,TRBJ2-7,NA,CASSPPLGNSYEQYF,TGTGCCAGCAGCCCCCCTTTGGGGAACTCCTACGAGCAGTACTTC
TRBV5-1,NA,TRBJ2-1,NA,CASSRLGPGDEQFF,TGCGCCAGCAGCCGACTTGGCCCCGGAGATGAGCAGTTCTTC
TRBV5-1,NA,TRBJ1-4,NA,CASSLDGTPHEKLFF,TGCGCCAGCAGCTTGGATGGGACGCCCCATGAAAAACTGTTTTTT
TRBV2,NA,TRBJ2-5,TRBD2,CASRLAGVIQETQYF,TGTGCCAGCAGGCTAGCGGGAGTCATCCAAGAGACCCAGTACTTC
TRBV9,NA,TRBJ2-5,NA,CASSVGAGPTETQYF,TGTGCCAGCAGCGTAGGGGCGGGGCCAACAGAGACCCAGTACTTC
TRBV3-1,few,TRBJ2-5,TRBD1,CASSQPTGAQETQYF,TGTGCCAGCAGCCAACCGACAGGGGCCCAAGAGACCCAGTACTTC
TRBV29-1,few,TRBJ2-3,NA,CSVGQGGPDTQYF,TGCAGCGTTGGACAGGGAGGGCCAGATACGCAGTATTTT
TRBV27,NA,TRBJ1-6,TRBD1,CASNAGQGFGTLHF,TGTGCCAGCAACGCCGGACAGGGGTTCGGAACCCTCCACTTT
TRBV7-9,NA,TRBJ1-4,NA,CASSLVLHEKLFF,TGTGCCAGCAGCTTAGTTTTACATGAAAAACTGTTTTTT
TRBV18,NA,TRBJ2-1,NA,CASSNRARSYNEQFF,TGTGCCAGCTCCAACAGGGCGAGGTCCTACAATGAGCAGTTCTTC
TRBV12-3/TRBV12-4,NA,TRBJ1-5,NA,CASSYSVPGYSNQPQHF,TGTGCCAGCAGTTACTCGGTTCCGGGATATAGCAATCAGCCCCAGCATTTT
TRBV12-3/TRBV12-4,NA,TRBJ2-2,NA,CASSFGGQGTGELFF,TGTGCCAGCAGTTTTGGAGGGCAGGGCACCGGGGAGCTGTTTTTT
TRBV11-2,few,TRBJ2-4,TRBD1,CASSLDRTGGMSSAKNIQYF,TGTGCCAGCAGCTTAGATCGGACAGGGGGCATGTCTTCGGCCAAAAACATTCAGTACTTC
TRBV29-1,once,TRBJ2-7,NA,CSVGKRSQSYEQYF,TGCAGCGTTGGTAAACGGAGCCAGTCCTACGAGCAGTACTTC
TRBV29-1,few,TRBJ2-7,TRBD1,CSVPGQSSYEQYF,TGCAGCGTTCCGGGACAGAGCTCCTACGAGCAGTACTTC
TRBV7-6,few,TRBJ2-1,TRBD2,CASSEGLAGGLNEQFF,TGTGCCAGCAGCGAAGGACTAGCGGGAGGTTTAAATGAGCAGTTCTTC
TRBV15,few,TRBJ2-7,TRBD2,CATSSRLAGGSYEQYF,TGTGCCACCAGCTCCCGACTAGCGGGGGGCTCCTACGAGCAGTACTTC
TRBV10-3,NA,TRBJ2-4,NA,CAISDGGNIQYF,TGTGCCATCAGTGATGGAGGGAACATTCAGTACTTC
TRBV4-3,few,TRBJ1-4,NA,CASSQASGPTNEKLFF,TGCGCCAGCAGCCAAGCTTCCGGACCAACTAATGAAAAACTGTTTTTT
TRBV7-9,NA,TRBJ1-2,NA,CASSPQDYGYTF,TGTGCCAGCAGCCCTCAGGACTATGGCTACACCTTC
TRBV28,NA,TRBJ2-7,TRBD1,CASSGDRAYEQYF,TGTGCCAGCAGCGGGGACAGGGCCTACGAGCAGTACTTC
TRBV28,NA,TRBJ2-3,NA,CASRDALRTDTQYF,TGTGCCAGCAGGGACGCCTTACGCACAGATACGCAGTATTTT
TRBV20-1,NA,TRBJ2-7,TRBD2,CSATGTRNREQYF,TGCAGTGCTACCGGGACTAGAAATCGCGAGCAGTACTTC
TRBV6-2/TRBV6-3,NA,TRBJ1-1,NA,CARIGNTEAFF,TGTGCCCGCATTGGGAACACTGAAGCTTTCTTT
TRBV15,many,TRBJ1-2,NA,CATSLDINYGYTF,TGTGCCACCAGCTTAGACATTAACTATGGCTACACCTTC
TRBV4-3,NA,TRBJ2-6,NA,CASSQGGDNSGANVLTF,TGCGCCAGCAGCCAAGGAGGTGACAACTCTGGGGCCAACGTCCTGACTTTC
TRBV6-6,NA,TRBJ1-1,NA,CASRGGHTLNTEAFF,TGTGCCAGCAGGGGGGGGCATACCCTGAACACTGAAGCTTTCTTT